This T cell receptor beta chain was sequenced in a study of blood T cell repertoires in COVID-19. Study-wide background: Both acute and convalescent COVID-19 samples were obtained from the United States, Italy and Spain. The analysed material was cDNA or gDNA that came from T cells, B-cell-depleted T cells, or PBMCs.

This CDR3 comprises 14 residues. V was clipped by 2 bases and J by 2 bases, with 9 bases between them. Germline V gene data show CDR1 as SEHNR and CDR2 as FQNEAQ (reference sequence). Study processing details: The assay estimated nucleated cells by amplifying reference gene primers. The data were produced by immunoSEQ multiplex PCR, yet TCRdb's version contains in-frame clones alone and is incomplete. V and J calls plus clone size are reproduced from that table; the DNA served to infer D and trimming. The sample lists a few hundred thousand clones, 86% occurring once. The sequence was collected from a woman aged 45-65 years with acute or convalescent COVID-19. The rearrangement uses TRBV7-9 and TRBJ2-5; D gene ambiguous. Input material: peripheral blood. DNA for the CDR3: TGTGCCAGCAGCTTAATAGCCGTACAAGAGACCCAGTACTTC. Encoded protein: CASSLIAVQETQYF.